The entry that follows covers one T cell receptor (beta chain) sequence. Its antigen remains unknown. Extracted RNA was reverse transcribed, and the resulting cDNA served as sequencing template. Sequencing was performed with immunoSEQ multiplex PCR; in TCRdb, only in-frame clones are kept and a portion is missing. The sample records 150,000 to 200,000 clones, around 59% being singletons. The sample is drawn from a study of CD8+ T cells in alopecia areata. Whole-study context: Oral tofacitinib, 5 to 10 mg twice daily, was given in an open-label trial.

Per germline, CDR1 MNHEY and CDR2 SMNVEV (reference sequence). There are 13 residues in the CDR3. Trimming shortened V by 5 bases and J by 14 bases, and 21 bases separated the two germline ends. Study-level findings and limits: Uncertainty remains about how baseline CD8+ expansion links to response, with one nonresponder.

The treatment here: oral pan-JAK inhibitor, 5-10 mg twice daily. Peripheral blood samples and lesional scalp punch biopsies were obtained from alopecia areata patients. A FACSAria was used to sort CD4+ and CD8+ T cells. These cells came from PBMCs. The gene calls are TRBV27 and TRBJ1-2; D unclear. Material: CD4+ T cells sorted from blood, obtained at week 24, from a patient treated with tofacitinib. The source of this sequence is a human donor with alopecia areata. This CDR3 is CASSPRAQAATTF. CDR3 in DNA: TGTGCCAGCAGTCCCCGTGCCCAGGCGGCTACAACCTTC.